A single sample is the source of the 27 T cell receptor beta chains below, sequenced in a study of T cell responses to AZD1222 COVID-19 vaccine. The method was immunoSEQ multiplex PCR; TCRdb's version includes in-frame clones alone and lacks a portion of them. Of some 140,000 clones in the sample, 80% to 95% are singletons; the top ten hold 2.8%. The sample consisted of peripheral blood, taken on day 0 of AZD1222 vaccination. The source of these receptors is an adult in good health.

In this sample, this clone turned up a few times. This chain uses TRBV19 with TRBJ1-3; D is undetermined. Trimming pared 2 bases from V and 0 bases from J, leaving 11 bases between. This CDR3 has 16 amino acids. Germline-derived CDR1 and CDR2 are LNHDA and SQIVND (reference sequence). CDR3 DNA: TGTGCCAGTAGTATATCCGCGGGGTACTCTGGAAACACCATATATTTT. Residues: CASSISAGYSGNTIYF.

The chain recombines TRBV19 with TRBJ1-5; no clear D. The CDR3 totals 13 residues. Trimming took off 8 bases at V and 4 bases at J, with 12 bases between the two ends. The germline V gene encodes CDR1 LNHDA and CDR2 SQIVND (reference sequence). Here the CDR3 reads CASRKIGNQPQHF. For the CDR3, the DNA is TGTGCCAGTCGCAAGATTGGGAATCAGCCCCAGCATTTT.

The V call is TRBV5-8, the J call TRBJ1-2; 8 bases match TRBD1. This CDR3 spans 17 amino acids. V shed 5 bases, J shed 5 bases, and the junction held 17 bases outside the gene matches. CDR1 SGHTS and CDR2 YDEGEE come from the germline V gene. CDR3 in DNA: TGTGCCAGCAGAGAAGTCGGGACAGGCCGGTCAACGTATGGCTACACCTTC. Encoded protein: CASREVGTGRSTYGYTF.

This chain connects TRBV5-4 to TRBJ1-4; 7 nucleotides agree with TRBD1. Germline V lookup: CDR1 SGHNT, CDR2 YYREEE (reference sequence). CDR3 length: 15 amino acids. V gave up 4 bases and J gave up 5 bases; unmatched junction bases: 8. DNA of the CDR3: TGTGCCAGCAGCCTACGGGCAGGGGGGAATGAAAAACTGTTTTTT. Translating gives CASSLRAGGNEKLFF.

The V and J genes are TRBV19 and TRBJ1-1; D not resolved. Trimming pared 7 bases from V and 8 bases from J, leaving 11 bases between. Per the germline V gene, CDR1 is LNHDA and CDR2 is SQIVND (reference sequence). The CDR3 consists of 11 residues. The CDR3, as DNA: TGTGCCAGTAAGACCTGGGCCGAAGCTTTCTTT. This translates into CASKTWAEAFF.

The gene calls are TRBV5-1 and TRBJ2-1, with TRBD1 matching 9 bases. CDR3 length equals 16 residues. CDR1 and CDR2 (germline): SGHRS, YFSETQ. The J segment lost 6 bases and the V segment lost 4 bases, leaving 11 bases of the junction unmatched. The CDR3 sequence is CASSPRASGQGNEQFF. Here the CDR3 DNA reads TGCGCCAGCAGCCCAAGAGCCTCGGGACAGGGCAATGAGCAGTTCTTC.

DNA of the CDR3: TGTGCCAGCAGCTTAAGCCCGATCTCCTACGAGCAGTACTTC. The encoded protein is CASSLSPISYEQYF. V gene TRBV11-2 combines with J gene TRBJ2-7, with no clear D. Germline CDR1 reads SGHAT; CDR2 reads FQNNGV. The CDR3 spans 14 residues. The V end lost 2 bases, the J end lost 0 bases, and 8 bases lay between the germline ends.

The chain combines TRBV18 with TRBJ1-1, with 8 nucleotides matching TRBD1. V shed 8 bases, J shed 2 bases, and the junction held 13 bases outside the gene matches. CDR1 is KGHSH and CDR2 is LQKENI in the germline V gene. This CDR3 comprises 16 residues. This CDR3 reads CASTQGQAFRNTEAFF. CDR3 nucleotide sequence: TGTGCCAGCACGCAGGGACAGGCGTTTCGTAACACTGAAGCTTTCTTT.

The rearrangement uses TRBV5-4 and TRBJ2-5, with 7 bases identical to TRBD2. Germline trimming cut 4 bases from V and 2 bases from J; bases unmatched to any gene: 8. There are 15 residues in the CDR3. CDR1 is SGHNT and CDR2 is YYREEE in the germline V gene (reference sequence). The CDR3 nucleotides are TGTGCCAGCAGCCCGCAGGGAGGGTATCAAGAGACCCAGTACTTC. As protein: CASSPQGGYQETQYF.

V and J are TRBV9 and TRBJ2-5, with TRBD2 matching over 16 bases. Germline loops: CDR1 SGDLS, CDR2 YYNGEE. CDR3 length: 17 amino acids. Trimming at V came to 4 bases and at J to 3 bases, leaving 6 bases not matched to a gene. The CDR3 DNA is TGTGCCAGCAGCCCGGGACTAGCGGGAGGGGGGGAAGAGACCCAGTACTTC. Protein sequence: CASSPGLAGGGEETQYF.

This chain links TRBV19 with TRBJ1-2; D is uncertain. V lost 1 base to trimming and J lost 8 bases, with 11 bases between them. Germline loops: CDR1 LNHDA, CDR2 SQIVND (reference sequence). The CDR3 runs to 13 residues. CDR3 in amino acids: CASSIGGGGGYTF. CDR3 coding DNA: TGTGCCAGTAGTATAGGGGGAGGTGGCGGCTACACCTTC.

The chain links TRBV20-1 to TRBJ1-6; no reliable D call. The V end lost 3 bases, the J end lost 0 bases, and 6 bases lay between the germline ends. Germline CDR1 DFQATT, CDR2 SNEGSKA (reference sequence). CDR3 size: 14 residues. The CDR3 region has the DNA TGCAGTGCTAGTTGGGGCTCCTATAATTCACCCCTCCACTTT. Translated: CSASWGSYNSPLHF.

This clone appeared once. This chain joins TRBV9 and TRBJ2-1, with D perhaps matching TRBD1 (6 bases). The CDR3 is made up of 14 amino acids. The V gene lost 4 bases and the J gene lost 7 bases, with 15 bases spanning the gap. Looked up from germline, CDR1 is SGDLS and CDR2 is YYNGEE. The CDR3: CASSYDRSGNEQFF. Written as DNA, the CDR3 is TGTGCCAGCAGCTACGACAGGTCAGGTAATGAGCAGTTCTTC. The variable domain in full, with the rest retrieved from reference TRBV9 and TRBJ2-1, is DSGVTQTPKHLITATGQRVTLRCSPRSGDLSVYWYQQSLDQGLQFLIQYYNGEERAKGNILERFSAQQFPDLHSELNLSSLELGDSALYFCASSYDRSGNEQFFGPGTRLTVL.

The rearrangement uses TRBV19 and TRBJ1-2, with D tentatively TRBD1 (6 bases). Per the germline V gene, CDR1 is LNHDA and CDR2 is SQIVND (reference sequence). Trimming shortened V by 2 bases and J by 6 bases, and 7 bases separated the two germline ends. The CDR3 sequence is 12 residues long. In DNA, the CDR3 is TGTGCCAGTAGTATACCAGGGGATGGCTACACCTTC. It is translated as CASSIPGDGYTF.

The chain carries TRBV25-1 and TRBJ2-7, with D unclear. The CDR3 sequence is 10 residues long. Trimming took off 8 bases at V and 4 bases at J, with 6 bases between the two ends. CDR1 MGHDK and CDR2 SYGVNS come from the germline V gene. The CDR3 sequence: CASGTYEQYF. The DNA of the CDR3 is TGTGCCAGCGGTACTTACGAGCAGTACTTC.

V is TRBV28 and J is TRBJ1-2; D is possibly TRBD1 (5 bases). The germline V and J ends were trimmed by 8 bases and 5 bases, with 18 bases remaining between them. The CDR3 sequence is 14 residues long. Germline V gives CDR1 MDHEN, CDR2 SYDVKM. CDR3 amino acids: CASDRGGVLYGYTF. The CDR3 region has the DNA TGTGCCAGCGATCGCGGGGGGGTCTTATATGGCTACACCTTC.

The CDR3 sequence: CASSLRGVSSYNSPLHF. DNA of the CDR3: TGTGCCAGCAGCTTACGTGGCGTCAGCTCCTATAATTCACCCCTCCACTTT. The chain joins TRBV7-6 to TRBJ1-6; D uncertain. The V end was cut by 2 bases, the J end by 0 bases, with 11 bases between. The CDR3 contains 17 residues. The germline V gene encodes CDR1 SGHVS and CDR2 FNYEAQ. The entire variable domain, with the rest obtained from reference TRBV7-6 and TRBJ1-6, is as follows: GAGVSQSPRYKVTKRGQDVALRCDPISGHVSLYWYRQALGQGPEFLTYFNYEAQQDKSGLPNDRFSAERPEGSISTLTIQRTEQRDSAMYRCASSLRGVSSYNSPLHFGNGTRLTVT.

V and J are TRBV11-3 and TRBJ2-5; D not resolved. The CDR3 spans 12 residues. V was pared by 1 base and J by 2 bases, with 2 bases between. CDR1 and CDR2 from the germline V gene are SGHNT and YENEEA. CDR3 bases: TGTGCCAGCAGCTTAGTACAAGAGACCCAGTACTTC. This codes for CASSLVQETQYF.

The rearrangement joins TRBV27 to TRBJ1-5, with D perhaps TRBD1 (6 bases). Trimming left V 5 bases short and J 6 bases short, with 11 bases between. This CDR3 has 13 amino acids. Germline V lookup: CDR1 MNHEY, CDR2 SMNVEV (reference sequence). The CDR3 reads CASSTTGIQPQHF. Written as DNA, the CDR3 is TGTGCCAGCAGTACCACAGGGATTCAGCCCCAGCATTTT.

V gene TRBV6-6 combines with J gene TRBJ1-1; unclear D gene. V lost 6 bases, J lost 0 bases, and 8 bases lay in between. Germline CDR1 is MNHNY and CDR2 is SVGAGI (reference sequence). This CDR3 spans 13 amino acids. The CDR3 here is CASRLMMNTEAFF. Here the CDR3 DNA reads TGTGCCAGCAGACTGATGATGAACACTGAAGCTTTCTTT.

This clone has a single count. This chain joins TRBV28 and TRBJ1-1, with D possibly matching TRBD1 (6 bases). Deletions cut 8 bases from V and 6 bases from J, with 25 bases between. This CDR3 region has 16 residues. Germline CDR1 is MDHEN and CDR2 is SYDVKM. This CDR3 reads CASLPTDRSTAAEAFF. Here the CDR3 DNA reads TGTGCCAGCCTACCCACGGACAGATCAACAGCAGCTGAAGCTTTCTTT.

The chain is built from TRBV11-3 and TRBJ1-5; D is ambiguous. Germline-derived CDR1 and CDR2 are SGHNT and YENEEA. The CDR3 is made up of 12 amino acids. V was cut by 1 base and J by 5 bases, with 3 bases left in between. The DNA of the CDR3 is TGTGCCAGCAGCTTAGGTGATCAGCCCCAGCATTTT. It yields the protein CASSLGDQPQHF.

CDR3 DNA sequence: TGTGCCAGCAGCGCAGGGGCTGGGGCCAACGTCCTGACTTTC. Translated: CASSAGAGANVLTF. This chain connects TRBV6-4 to TRBJ2-6; the D gene is possibly TRBD1 (6 bases). The CDR3 extends over 14 amino acids. Germline V gives CDR1 MRHNA, CDR2 SNTAGT. V gave up 6 bases and J gave up 2 bases, with 8 bases separating them.

V gene TRBV11-2 combines with J gene TRBJ2-3; 11 nucleotides agree with TRBD1. This CDR3 has 15 residues. The germline V gene encodes CDR1 SGHAT and CDR2 FQNNGV. J lost 3 bases, V lost 6 bases, and 5 bases had no gene match. The DNA for the CDR3 is TGTGCCAGCAGTACGGACAGGGGGCTGACAGATACGCAGTATTTT. Amino acid sequence: CASSTDRGLTDTQYF.

This clone was seen more than once but under ten times. The chain uses TRBV28 and TRBJ1-5, with D perhaps TRBD1 (5 bases). The V gene's germline CDR1 is MDHEN and CDR2 SYDVKM. V lost 2 bases and J 7 bases, leaving 15 bases between the germline ends. The CDR3 runs to 15 residues. CDR3 amino acids: CASSLIQGEGQPQHF. The DNA for the CDR3 is TGTGCCAGCAGTTTAATCCAGGGCGAGGGCCAGCCCCAGCATTTT.

The chain is built from TRBV7-6 and TRBJ2-3; no clear D gene. Germline values: CDR1 SGHVS, CDR2 FNYEAQ. V gave up 2 bases and J gave up 4 bases, with 10 bases separating them. The CDR3 totals 14 residues. The CDR3: CASSLSGDADTQYF. The CDR3 region has the DNA TGTGCCAGCAGCTTATCCGGCGACGCAGATACGCAGTATTTT.

This clone was found a few times. The rearrangement links TRBV28 to TRBJ2-3, with 12 bases that match TRBD2. The CDR3 runs to 20 residues. V lost 3 bases to trimming and J lost 2 bases; unmatched junction nucleotides: 15. The germline CDR1 and CDR2 sequences are MDHEN and SYDVKM. CDR3 in amino acids: CASSFQPLAGGPPLTDTQYF. In nucleotides, the CDR3 is TGTGCCAGCAGTTTCCAACCCCTAGCGGGAGGGCCCCCCCTCACAGATACGCAGTATTTT.